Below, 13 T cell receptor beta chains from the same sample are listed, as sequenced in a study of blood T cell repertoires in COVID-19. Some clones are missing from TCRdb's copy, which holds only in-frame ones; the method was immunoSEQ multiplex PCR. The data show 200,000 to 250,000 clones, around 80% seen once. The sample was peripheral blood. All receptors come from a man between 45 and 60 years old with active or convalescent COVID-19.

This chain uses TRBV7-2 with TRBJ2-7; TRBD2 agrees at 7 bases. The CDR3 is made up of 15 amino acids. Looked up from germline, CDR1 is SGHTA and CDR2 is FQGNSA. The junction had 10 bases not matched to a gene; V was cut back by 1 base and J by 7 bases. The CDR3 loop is CASSLDGRGLGEQYV. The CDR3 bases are TGTGCCAGCAGCTTAGATGGGAGGGGACTTGGAGAGCAGTACGTC.

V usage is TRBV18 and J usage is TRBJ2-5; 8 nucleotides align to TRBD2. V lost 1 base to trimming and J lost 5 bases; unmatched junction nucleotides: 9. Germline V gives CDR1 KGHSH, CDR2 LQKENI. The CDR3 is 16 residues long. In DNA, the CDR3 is TGTGCCAGCTCACCACGGCGCGGGAGGACTAGGGAGACCCAGTACTTC. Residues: CASSPRRGRTRETQYF.

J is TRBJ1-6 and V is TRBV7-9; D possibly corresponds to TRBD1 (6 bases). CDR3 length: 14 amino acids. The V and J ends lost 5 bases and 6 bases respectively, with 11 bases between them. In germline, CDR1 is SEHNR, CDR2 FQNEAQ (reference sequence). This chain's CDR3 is CASSQGQVNSPLHF. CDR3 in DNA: TGTGCCAGCAGCCAGGGACAAGTTAATTCACCCCTCCACTTT. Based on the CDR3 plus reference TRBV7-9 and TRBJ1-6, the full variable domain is DTGVSQNPRHKITKRGQNVTFRCDPISEHNRLYWYRQTLGQGPEFLTYFQNEAQLEKSRLLSDRFSAERPKGSFSTLEIQRTEQGDSAMYLCASSQGQVNSPLHFGNGTRLTVT.

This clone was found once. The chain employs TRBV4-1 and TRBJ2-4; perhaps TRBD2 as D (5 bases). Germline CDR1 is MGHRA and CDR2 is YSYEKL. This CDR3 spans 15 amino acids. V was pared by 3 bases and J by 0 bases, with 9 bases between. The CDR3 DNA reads TGCGCCAGCAGCCAGACTATCCTAGCCAAAAACATTCAGTACTTC. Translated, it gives CASSQTILAKNIQYF.

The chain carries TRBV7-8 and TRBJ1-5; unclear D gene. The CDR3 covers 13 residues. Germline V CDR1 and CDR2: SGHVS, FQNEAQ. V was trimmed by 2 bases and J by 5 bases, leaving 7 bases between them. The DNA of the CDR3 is TGTGCCAGCAGCTTAATCGAGGATCAGCCCCAGCATTTT. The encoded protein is CASSLIEDQPQHF.

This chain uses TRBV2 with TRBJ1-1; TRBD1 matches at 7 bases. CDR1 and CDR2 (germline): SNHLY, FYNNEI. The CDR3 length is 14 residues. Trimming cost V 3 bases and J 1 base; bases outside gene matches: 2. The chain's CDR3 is CASSERTGNTEAFF. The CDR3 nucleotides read TGTGCCAGCAGTGAGAGGACAGGGAACACTGAAGCTTTCTTT.

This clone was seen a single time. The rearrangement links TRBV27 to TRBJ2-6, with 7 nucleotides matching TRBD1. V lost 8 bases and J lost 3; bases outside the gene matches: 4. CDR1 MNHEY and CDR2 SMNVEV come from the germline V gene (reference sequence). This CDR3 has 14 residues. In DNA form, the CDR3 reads TGTGCCAGCGGCGACAGGGTTGGGGCCAACGTCCTGACTTTC. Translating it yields CASGDRVGANVLTF.

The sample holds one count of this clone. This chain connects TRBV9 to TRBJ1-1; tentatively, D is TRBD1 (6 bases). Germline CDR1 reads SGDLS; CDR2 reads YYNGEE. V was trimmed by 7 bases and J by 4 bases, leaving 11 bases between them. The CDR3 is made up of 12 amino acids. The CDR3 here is CASSGVGTEAFF. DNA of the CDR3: TGTGCCAGCTCAGGGGTGGGCACTGAAGCTTTCTTT.

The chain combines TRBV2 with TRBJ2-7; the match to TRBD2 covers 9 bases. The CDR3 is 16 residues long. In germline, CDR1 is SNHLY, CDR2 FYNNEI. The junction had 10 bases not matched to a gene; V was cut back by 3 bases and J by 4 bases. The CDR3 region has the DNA TGTGCCAGCAGTGATCTCGCGGGGGGGCCCAGATACGAGCAGTACGTC. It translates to CASSDLAGGPRYEQYV.

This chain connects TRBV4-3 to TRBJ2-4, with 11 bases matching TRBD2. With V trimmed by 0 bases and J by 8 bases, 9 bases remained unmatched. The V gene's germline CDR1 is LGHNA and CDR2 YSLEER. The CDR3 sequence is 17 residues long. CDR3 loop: CASSQDVLAGGMDIQYF. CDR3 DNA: TGCGCCAGCAGCCAAGATGTGCTAGCGGGAGGTATGGACATTCAGTACTTC.

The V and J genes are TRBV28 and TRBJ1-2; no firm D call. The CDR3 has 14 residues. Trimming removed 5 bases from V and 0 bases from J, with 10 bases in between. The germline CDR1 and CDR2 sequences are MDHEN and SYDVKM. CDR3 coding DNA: TGTGCCAGCAGTGCCGCGCCTCCTAACTATGGCTACACCTTC. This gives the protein CASSAAPPNYGYTF.

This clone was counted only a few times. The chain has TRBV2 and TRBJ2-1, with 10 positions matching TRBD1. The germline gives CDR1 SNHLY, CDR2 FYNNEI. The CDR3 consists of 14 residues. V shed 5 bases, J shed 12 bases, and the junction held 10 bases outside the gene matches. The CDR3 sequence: CASSTWDRGDRQFF. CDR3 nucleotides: TGTGCCAGCAGTACTTGGGACAGGGGAGATAGGCAGTTCTTC.

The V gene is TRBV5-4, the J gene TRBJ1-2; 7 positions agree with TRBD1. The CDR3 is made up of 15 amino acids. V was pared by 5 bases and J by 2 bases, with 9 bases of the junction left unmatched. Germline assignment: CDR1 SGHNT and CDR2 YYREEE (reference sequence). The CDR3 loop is CASSPGGGGNYGYTF. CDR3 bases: TGTGCCAGCAGTCCCGGCGGAGGGGGCAACTATGGCTACACCTTC.